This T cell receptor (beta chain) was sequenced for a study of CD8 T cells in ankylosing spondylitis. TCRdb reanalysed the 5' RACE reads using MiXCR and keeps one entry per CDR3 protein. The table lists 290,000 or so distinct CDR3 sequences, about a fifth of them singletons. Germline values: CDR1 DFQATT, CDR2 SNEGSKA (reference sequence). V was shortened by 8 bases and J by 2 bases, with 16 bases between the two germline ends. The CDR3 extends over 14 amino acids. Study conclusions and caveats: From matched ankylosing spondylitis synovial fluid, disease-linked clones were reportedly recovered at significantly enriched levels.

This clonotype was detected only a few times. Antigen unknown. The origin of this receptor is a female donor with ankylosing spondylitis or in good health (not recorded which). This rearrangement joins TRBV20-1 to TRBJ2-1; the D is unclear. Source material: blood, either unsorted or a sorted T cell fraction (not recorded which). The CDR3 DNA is TGCAGTACTTTGGGCTACCCCACCTACAATGAGCAGTTCTTC. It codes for CSTLGYPTYNEQFF.